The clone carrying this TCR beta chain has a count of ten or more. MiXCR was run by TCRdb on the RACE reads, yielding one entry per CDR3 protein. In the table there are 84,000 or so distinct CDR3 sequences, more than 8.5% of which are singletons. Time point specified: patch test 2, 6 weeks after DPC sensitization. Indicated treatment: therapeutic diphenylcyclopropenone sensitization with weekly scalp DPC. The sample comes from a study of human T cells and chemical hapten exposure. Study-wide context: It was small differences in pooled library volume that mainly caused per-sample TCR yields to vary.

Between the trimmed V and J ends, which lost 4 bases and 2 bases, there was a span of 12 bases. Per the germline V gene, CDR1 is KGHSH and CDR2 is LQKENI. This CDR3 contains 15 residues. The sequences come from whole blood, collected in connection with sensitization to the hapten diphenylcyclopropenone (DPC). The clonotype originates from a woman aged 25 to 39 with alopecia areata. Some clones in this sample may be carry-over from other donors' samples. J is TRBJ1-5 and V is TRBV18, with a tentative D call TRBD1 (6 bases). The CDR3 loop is CASSLQGHGNQPQHF. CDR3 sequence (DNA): TGTGCCAGCTCACTACAGGGACATGGCAATCAGCCCCAGCATTTT. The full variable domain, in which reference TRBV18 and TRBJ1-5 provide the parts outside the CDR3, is NAGVMQNPRHLVRRRGQEARLRCSPMKGHSHVYWYRQLPEEGLKFMVYLQKENIIDESGMPKERFSAEFPKEGPSILRIQQVVRGDSAAYFCASSLQGHGNQPQHFGDGTRLSIL.